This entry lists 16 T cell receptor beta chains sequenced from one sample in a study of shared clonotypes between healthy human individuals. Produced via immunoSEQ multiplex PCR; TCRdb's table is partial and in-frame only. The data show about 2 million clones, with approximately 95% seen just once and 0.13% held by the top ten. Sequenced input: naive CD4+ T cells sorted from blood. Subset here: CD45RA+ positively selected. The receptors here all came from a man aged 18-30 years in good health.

The CDR3 here is CASSQTITGVVYYGYTF. In DNA form, the CDR3 reads TGTGCCAGCAGCCAAACGATAACAGGGGTGGTCTACTATGGCTACACCTTC. This chain uses TRBV4-2 with TRBJ1-2; 7 positions agree with TRBD1. The germline V gene has CDR1 LGHNA and CDR2 YNFKEQ. Unmatched junction bases numbered 12, after V lost 2 bases and J lost 3 bases. This CDR3 spans 17 amino acids.

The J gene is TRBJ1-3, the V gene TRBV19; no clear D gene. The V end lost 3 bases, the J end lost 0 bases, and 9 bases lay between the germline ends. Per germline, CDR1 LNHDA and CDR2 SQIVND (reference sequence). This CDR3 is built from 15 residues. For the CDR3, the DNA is TGTGCCAGTAGTATGGACGCCTACTCTGGAAACACCATATATTTT. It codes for CASSMDAYSGNTIYF.

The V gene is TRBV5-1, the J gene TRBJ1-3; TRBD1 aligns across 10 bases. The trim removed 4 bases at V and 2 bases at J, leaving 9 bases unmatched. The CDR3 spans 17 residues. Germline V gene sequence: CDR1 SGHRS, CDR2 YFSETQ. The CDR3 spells CASSPGDRGLTGNTIYF. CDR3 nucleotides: TGCGCCAGCAGCCCCGGGGACAGGGGCCTAACTGGAAACACCATATATTTT.

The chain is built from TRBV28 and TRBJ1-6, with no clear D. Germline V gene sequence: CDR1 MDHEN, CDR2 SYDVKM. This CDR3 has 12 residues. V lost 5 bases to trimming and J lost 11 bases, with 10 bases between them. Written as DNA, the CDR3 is TGTGCCAGCAGTACCCCCCGCCCACCCCTCCACTTT. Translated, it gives CASSTPRPPLHF.

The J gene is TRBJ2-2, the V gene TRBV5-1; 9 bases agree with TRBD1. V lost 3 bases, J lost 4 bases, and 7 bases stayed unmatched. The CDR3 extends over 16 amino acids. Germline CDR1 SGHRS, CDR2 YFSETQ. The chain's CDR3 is CASSSQGATSTGELFF. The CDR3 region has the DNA TGCGCCAGCAGCTCACAGGGGGCGACGAGCACCGGGGAGCTGTTTTTT.

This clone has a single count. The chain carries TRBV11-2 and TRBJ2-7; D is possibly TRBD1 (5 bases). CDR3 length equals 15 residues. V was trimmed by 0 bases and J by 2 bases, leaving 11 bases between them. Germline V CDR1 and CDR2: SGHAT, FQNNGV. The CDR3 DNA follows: TGTGCCAGCAGCTTAGATGGGGCAGTTACCTACGAGCAGTACTTC. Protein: CASSLDGAVTYEQYF. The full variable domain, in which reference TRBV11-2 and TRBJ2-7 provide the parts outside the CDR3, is EAGVAQSPRYKIIEKRQSVAFWCNPISGHATLYWYQQILGQGPKLLIQFQNNGVVDDSQLPKDRFSAERLKGVDSTLKIQPAKLEDSAVYLCASSLDGAVTYEQYFGPGTRLTVT.

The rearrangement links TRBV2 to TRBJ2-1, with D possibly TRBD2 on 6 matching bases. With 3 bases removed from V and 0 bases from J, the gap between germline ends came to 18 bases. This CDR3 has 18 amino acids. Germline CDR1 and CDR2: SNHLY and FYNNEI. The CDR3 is CASSDILWGRSSYNEQFF. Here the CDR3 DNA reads TGTGCCAGCAGTGACATTCTTTGGGGGAGGAGCTCCTACAATGAGCAGTTCTTC. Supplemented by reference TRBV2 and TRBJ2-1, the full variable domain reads EPEVTQTPSHQVTQMGQEVILRCVPISNHLYFYWYRQILGQKVEFLVSFYNNEISEKSEIFDDQFSVERPDGSNFTLKIRSTKLEDSAMYFCASSDILWGRSSYNEQFFGPGTRLTVL.

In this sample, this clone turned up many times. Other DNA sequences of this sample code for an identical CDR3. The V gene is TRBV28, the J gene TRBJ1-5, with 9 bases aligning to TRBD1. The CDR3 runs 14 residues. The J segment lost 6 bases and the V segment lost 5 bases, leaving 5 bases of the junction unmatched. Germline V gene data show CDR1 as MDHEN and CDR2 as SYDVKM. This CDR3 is CASSTGQGTQPQHF. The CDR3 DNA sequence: TGTGCCAGCAGTACCGGACAGGGGACTCAGCCCCAGCATTTT.

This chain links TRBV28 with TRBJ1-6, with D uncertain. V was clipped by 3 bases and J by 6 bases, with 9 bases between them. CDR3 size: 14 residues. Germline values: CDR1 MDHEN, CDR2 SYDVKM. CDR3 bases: TGTGCCAGCAGTTTTGGCAGCCCTAATTCACCCCTCCACTTT. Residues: CASSFGSPNSPLHF.

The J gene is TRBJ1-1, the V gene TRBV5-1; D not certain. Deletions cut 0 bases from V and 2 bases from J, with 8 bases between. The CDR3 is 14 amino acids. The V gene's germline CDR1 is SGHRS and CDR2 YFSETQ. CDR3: CASSLGGINTEAFF. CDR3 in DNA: TGCGCCAGCAGCTTGGGAGGAATTAACACTGAAGCTTTCTTT.

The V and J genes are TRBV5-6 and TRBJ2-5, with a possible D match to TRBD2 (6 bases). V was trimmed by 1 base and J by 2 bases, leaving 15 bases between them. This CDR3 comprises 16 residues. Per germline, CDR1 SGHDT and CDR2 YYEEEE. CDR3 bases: TGTGCCAGCAGCTTGCTATACGGGAGAGATCAAGAGACCCAGTACTTC. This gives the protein CASSLLYGRDQETQYF.

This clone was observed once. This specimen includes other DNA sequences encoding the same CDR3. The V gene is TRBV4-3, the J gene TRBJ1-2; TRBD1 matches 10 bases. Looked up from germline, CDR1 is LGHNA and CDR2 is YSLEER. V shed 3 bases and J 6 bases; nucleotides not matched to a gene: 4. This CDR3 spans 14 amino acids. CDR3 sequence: CASSQDRGRDGYTF. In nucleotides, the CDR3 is TGCGCCAGCAGCCAGGACAGGGGGAGGGATGGCTACACCTTC.

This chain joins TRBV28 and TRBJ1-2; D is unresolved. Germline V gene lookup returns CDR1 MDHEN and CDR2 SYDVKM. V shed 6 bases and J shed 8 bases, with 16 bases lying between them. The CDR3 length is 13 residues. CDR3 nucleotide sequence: TGTGCCAGCAGCCTGGACGCCCAGGAGGGCTACACCTTC. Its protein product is CASSLDAQEGYTF.

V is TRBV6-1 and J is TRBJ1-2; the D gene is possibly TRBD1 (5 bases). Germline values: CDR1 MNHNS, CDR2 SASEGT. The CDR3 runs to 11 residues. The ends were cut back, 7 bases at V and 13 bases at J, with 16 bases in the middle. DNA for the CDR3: TGTGCCAGCATTCGGGACCGAAGCCTCACCTTC. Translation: CASIRDRSLTF.

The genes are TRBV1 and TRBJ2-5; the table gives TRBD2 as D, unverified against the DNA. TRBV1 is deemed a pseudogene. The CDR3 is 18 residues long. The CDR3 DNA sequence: TGCACCAGCAGCCAAGATGTGAGGTTTCTAGTGTTCAGAGAGACCCAGTACTTC. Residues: CTSSQDVRFLVFRETQYF.

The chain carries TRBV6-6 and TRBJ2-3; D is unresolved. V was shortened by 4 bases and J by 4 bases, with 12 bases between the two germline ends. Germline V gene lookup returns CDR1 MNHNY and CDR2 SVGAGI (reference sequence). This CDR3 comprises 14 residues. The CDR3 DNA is TGTGCCAGCAGTTTAGTGCAGTCCTCAGATACGCAGTATTTT. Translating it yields CASSLVQSSDTQYF.